The T cell receptor beta chain under discussion was sequenced for a study of blood T cell repertoires in COVID-19. About the research overall: The samples span acute and convalescent COVID-19 from the United States, Italy and Spain.

In the original processing: Cell counts per sample came from amplifying reference gene primers. The method was immunoSEQ multiplex PCR; TCRdb's version includes in-frame clones alone and lacks a portion of them. For V, J and clone size, that table is used; D and trimming come from the DNA. The sample lists 100,000 to 150,000 clones, around nine tenths occurring once. Seattle cases were enrolled at active infection and followed longitudinally. The CDR3 length is 14 residues. Trimming removed 3 bases from V and 1 base from J, with 8 bases in between. Germline CDR1 reads KGHDR; CDR2 reads SFDVKD. The receptor's source is a man aged 55 to 70 with COVID-19, enrolled during active disease. The chain employs TRBV24-1 and TRBJ1-2; TRBD1 might be the D (5 bases). Sequencing was done on a sample of peripheral blood. The CDR3, as DNA: TGTGCCACCAGTGATGCGGACAATAACTATGGCTACACCTTC. Its protein product is CATSDADNNYGYTF.